Sequencing of this T cell receptor beta chain was carried out in a study of tissue T cells after allogeneic stem cell transplantation. Study at large: Tissue samples with histologically apparent lymphocytes on H&E review were prioritized for sequencing.

This research-autopsy study prospectively enrolled adult allogeneic hematopoietic cell transplant recipients with steroid-refractory graft-versus-host disease. As regards this clone: Its antigen is not identified.

CDR3 sequences, V/J genes, frequencies and template counts came from survey-depth TCRbeta sequencing. Generated by immunoSEQ multiplex PCR, the TCRdb table keeps only in-frame clones and is missing some. The data contain thousands of clones, about 61% of them seen just once; the ten biggest clones take up about 16%. General study results and limits: Few T cell clones were shared across patients, but motif clusters showed tissue-specific shared signatures.

The sequence was collected from a male patient at least 60 years old with steroid-refractory graft-versus-host disease after an allogeneic stem cell transplant. Some of the T cells may derive from the graft donor. The specimen was ileal tissue, collected at autopsy.

CDR3 DNA sequence: TGTGCCAGCAGCCCCGGGACACGTAACCTTCAAGAGACCCAGTACTTC. It is translated as CASSPGTRNLQETQYF. V gene TRBV11-2 combines with J gene TRBJ2-5, with a weak D call TRBD1 (6 bases). CDR1 is SGHAT and CDR2 is FQNNGV in the germline V gene. CDR3 length: 16 residues. V was clipped by 5 bases and J by 2 bases, with 18 bases between them.